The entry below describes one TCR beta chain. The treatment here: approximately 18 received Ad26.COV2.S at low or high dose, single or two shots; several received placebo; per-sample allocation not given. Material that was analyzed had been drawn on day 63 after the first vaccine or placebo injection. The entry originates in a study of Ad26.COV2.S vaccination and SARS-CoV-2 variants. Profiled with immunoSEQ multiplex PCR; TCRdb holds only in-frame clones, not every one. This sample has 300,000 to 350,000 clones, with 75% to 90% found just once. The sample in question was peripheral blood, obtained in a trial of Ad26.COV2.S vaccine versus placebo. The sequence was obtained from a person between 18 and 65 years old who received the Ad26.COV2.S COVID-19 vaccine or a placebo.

In DNA, the CDR3 is TGTGCCAGCAGCTTGGTCGGGGGCGCAGGGCGAGACACTGAAGCTTTCTTT. It yields the protein CASSLVGGAGRDTEAFF. The chain has TRBV5-6 and TRBJ1-1; perhaps TRBD1 as D (6 bases). In germline, CDR1 is SGHDT, CDR2 YYEEEE. V was trimmed by 0 bases and J by 3 bases, leaving 18 bases between them. The CDR3 extends over 17 amino acids.